These T cell receptor beta chains were read from a single sample in a study of beta chain features in type 1 diabetes. The repertoire was sequenced with immunoSEQ multiplex PCR; TCRdb's copy has only in-frame clones and lacks some. The sample lists fewer than 350,000 clones, over 14% occurring once. The sample consisted of naive CD4+ T cells from blood. These receptors were obtained from a man aged 18 to 29 with type 1 diabetes. CDR3s include the opening cysteine and the closing phenylalanine or tryptophan. Fields, in order: V gene, D gene, clone size, J gene, CDR3 protein, CDR3 DNA. D genes are given only for firm matches. Size is omitted from some rows. Given values are once, few, many or a class for expanded clones.

TRBV5-6,.,.,TRBJ2-7,CASSLDSGFWRGQYF,TGTGCCAGCAGCTTGGATTCCGGATTTTGGCGCGGGCAGTACTTC
TRBV5-6,.,few,TRBJ1-5,CASSFRGFNQPQHF,TGTGCCAGCAGCTTCAGAGGGTTCAATCAGCCCCAGCATTTT
TRBV13,TRBD1,.,TRBJ2-7,CASSEYRGQFSEQYF,TGTGCCAGCAGCGAATACAGGGGGCAGTTCTCCGAGCAGTACTTC
TRBV9,.,.,TRBJ2-2,CASSVAGSYTGELFF,TGTGCCAGCAGCGTAGCTGGCTCGTACACCGGGGAGCTGTTTTTT
TRBV30,.,few,TRBJ2-5,CAWSLVEAQYF,TGTGCCTGGAGTCTGGTGGAGGCCCAGTACTTC
TRBV7-2,.,.,TRBJ2-7,CASSSAYEQYF,TGTGCCAGCAGCTCCGCCTACGAGCAGTACTTC
TRBV19,TRBD1,.,TRBJ2-7,CASSTSGTVHSYEQYF,TGTGCCAGTAGTACATCCGGGACAGTCCACTCCTACGAGCAGTACTTC
TRBV11-2,TRBD2,.,TRBJ2-3,CASSPSGRGDTQYF,TGTGCCAGCAGTCCCAGCGGGAGGGGAGATACGCAGTATTTT
TRBV7-2,TRBD1,few,TRBJ1-6,CASSFRDRVNSPLHF,TGTGCCAGCAGCTTCCGGGACAGAGTTAATTCACCCCTCCACTTT
TRBV5-4,.,.,TRBJ2-2,CASSASSAGGTGELFF,TGTGCCAGCAGCGCCTCTAGCGCCGGAGGTACCGGGGAGCTGTTTTTT
TRBV7-8,.,few,TRBJ2-4,CASSGNRVGAKNIQYF,TGTGCCAGCAGCGGAAACAGGGTTGGAGCCAAAAACATTCAGTACTTC